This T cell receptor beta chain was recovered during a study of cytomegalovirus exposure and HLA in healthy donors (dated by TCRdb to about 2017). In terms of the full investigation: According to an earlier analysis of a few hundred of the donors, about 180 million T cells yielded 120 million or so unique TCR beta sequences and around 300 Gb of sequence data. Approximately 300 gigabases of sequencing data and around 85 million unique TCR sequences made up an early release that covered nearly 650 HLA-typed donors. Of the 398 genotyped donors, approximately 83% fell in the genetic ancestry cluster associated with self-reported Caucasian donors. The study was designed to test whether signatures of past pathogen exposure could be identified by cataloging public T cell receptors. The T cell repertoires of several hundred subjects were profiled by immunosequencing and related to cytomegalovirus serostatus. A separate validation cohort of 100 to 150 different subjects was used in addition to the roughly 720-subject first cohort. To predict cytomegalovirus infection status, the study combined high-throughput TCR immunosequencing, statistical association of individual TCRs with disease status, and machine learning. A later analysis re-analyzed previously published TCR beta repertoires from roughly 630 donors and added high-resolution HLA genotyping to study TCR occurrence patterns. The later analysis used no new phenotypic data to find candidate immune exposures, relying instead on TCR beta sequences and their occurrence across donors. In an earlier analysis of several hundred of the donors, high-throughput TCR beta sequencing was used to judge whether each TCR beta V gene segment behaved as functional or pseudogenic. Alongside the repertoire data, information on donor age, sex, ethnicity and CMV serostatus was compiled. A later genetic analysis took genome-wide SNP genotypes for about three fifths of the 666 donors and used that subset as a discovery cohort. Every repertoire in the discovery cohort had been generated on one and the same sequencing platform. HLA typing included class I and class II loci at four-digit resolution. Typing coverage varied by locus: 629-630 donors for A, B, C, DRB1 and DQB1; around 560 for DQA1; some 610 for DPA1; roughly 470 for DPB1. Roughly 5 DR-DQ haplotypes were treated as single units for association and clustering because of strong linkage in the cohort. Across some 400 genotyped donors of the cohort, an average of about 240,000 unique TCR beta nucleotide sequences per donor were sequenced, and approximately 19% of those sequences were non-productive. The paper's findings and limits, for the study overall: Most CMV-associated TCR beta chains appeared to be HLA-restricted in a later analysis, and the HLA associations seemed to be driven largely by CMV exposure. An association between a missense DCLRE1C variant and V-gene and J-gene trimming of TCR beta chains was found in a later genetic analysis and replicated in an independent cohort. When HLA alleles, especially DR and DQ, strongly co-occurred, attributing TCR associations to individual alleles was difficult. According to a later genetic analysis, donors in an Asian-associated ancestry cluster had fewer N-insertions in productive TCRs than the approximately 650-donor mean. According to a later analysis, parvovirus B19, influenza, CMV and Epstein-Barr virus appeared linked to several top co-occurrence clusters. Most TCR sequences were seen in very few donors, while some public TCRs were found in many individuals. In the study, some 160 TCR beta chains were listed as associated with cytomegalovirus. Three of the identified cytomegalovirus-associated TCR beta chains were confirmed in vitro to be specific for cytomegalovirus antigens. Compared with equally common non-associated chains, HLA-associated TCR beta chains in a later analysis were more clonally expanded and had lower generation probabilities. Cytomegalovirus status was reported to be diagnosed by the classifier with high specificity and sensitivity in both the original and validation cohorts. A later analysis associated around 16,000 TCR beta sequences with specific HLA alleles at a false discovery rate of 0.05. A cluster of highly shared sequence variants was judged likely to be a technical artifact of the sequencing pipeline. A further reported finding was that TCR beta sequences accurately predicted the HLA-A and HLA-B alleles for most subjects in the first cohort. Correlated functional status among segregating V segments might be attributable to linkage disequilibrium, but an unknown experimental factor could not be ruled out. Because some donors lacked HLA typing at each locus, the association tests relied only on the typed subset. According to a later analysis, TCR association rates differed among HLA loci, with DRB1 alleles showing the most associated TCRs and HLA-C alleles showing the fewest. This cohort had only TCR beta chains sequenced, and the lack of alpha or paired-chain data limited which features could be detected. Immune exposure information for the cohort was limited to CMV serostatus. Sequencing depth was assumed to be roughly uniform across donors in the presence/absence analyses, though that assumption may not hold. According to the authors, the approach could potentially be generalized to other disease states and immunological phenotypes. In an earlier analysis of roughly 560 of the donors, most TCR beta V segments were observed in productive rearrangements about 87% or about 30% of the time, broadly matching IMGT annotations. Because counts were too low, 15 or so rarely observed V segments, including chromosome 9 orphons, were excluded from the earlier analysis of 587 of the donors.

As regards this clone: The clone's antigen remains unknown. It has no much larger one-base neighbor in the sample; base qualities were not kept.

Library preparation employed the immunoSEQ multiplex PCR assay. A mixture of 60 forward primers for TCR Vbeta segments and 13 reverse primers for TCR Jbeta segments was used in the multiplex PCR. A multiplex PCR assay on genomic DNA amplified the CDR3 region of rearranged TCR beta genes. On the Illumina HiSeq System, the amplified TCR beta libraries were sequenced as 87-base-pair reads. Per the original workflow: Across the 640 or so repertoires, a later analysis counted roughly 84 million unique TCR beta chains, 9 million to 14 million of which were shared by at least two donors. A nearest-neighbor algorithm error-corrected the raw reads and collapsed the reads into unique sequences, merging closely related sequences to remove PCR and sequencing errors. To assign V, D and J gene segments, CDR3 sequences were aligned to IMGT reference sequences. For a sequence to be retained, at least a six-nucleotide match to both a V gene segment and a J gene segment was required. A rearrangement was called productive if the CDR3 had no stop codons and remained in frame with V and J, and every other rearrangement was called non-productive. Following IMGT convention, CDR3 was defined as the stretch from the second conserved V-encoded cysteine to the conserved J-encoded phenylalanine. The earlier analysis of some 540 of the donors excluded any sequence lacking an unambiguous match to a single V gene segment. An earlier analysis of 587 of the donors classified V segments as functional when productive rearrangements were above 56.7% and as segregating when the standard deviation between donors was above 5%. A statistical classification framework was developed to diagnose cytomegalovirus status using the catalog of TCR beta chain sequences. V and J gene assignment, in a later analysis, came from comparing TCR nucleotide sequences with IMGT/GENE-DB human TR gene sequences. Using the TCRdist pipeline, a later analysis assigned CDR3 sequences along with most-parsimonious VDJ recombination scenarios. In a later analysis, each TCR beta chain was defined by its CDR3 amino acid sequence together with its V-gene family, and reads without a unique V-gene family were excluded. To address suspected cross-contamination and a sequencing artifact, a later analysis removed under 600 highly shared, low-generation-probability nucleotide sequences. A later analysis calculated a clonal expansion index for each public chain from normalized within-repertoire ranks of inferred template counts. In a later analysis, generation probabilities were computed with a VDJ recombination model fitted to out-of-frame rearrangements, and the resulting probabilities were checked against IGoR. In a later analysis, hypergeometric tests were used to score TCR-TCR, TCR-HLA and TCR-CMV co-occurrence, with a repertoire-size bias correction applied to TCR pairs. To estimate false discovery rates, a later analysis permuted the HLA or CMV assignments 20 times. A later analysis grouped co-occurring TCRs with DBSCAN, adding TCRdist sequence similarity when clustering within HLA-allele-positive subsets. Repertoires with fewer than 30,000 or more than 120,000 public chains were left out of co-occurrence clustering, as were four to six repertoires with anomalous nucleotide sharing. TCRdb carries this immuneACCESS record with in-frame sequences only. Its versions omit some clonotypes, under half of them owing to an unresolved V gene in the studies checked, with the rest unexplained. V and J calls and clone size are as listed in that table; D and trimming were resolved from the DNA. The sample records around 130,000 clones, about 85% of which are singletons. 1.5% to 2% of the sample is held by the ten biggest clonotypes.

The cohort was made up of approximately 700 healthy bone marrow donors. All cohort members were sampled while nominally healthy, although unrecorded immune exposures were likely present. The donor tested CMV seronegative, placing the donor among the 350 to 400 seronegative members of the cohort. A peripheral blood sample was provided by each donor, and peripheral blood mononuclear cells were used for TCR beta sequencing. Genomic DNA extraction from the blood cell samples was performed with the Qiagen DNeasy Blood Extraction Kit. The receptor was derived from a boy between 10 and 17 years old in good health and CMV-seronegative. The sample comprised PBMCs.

Here the CDR3 is given as CASSLIQGAWYEQYF. The nucleotides are TGTGCCAGCAGCTTAATCCAGGGGGCATGGTACGAGCAGTACTTC. The sequence joins TRBV7-9 to TRBJ2-7, and 8 junction bases match TRBD1. The CDR3 goes from the cysteine to the phenylalanine over 15 residues. Of the read, only the CDR3 DNA is kept; its 45 bases are in frame from base 1. The junction shows trimming of 2 bases on V and 4 bases on J, and the gene matches do not reach 7 bases of it. Based on the germline V gene (reference sequence), the CDR1 and CDR2 sequences are SEHNR and FQNEAQ. Joined to the reference TRBV7-9 and TRBJ2-7 proteins, this CDR3 gives the full variable domain: DTGVSQNPRHKITKRGQNVTFRCDPISEHNRLYWYRQTLGQGPEFLTYFQNEAQLEKSRLLSDRFSAERPKGSFSTLEIQRTEQGDSAMYLCASSLIQGAWYEQYFGPGTRLTVT.